This T cell receptor (beta chain) was documented in a study of T-cell reconstitution after alpha-beta-depleted transplantation in children. A library of TCRbeta sequences, prepared with unique molecular identifiers, was generated. TCRdb reprocessed the PCR reads with MiXCR, giving one entry per CDR3 protein. The sample has more than 550,000 distinct CDR3 sequences, about 10% seen once. With 7 bases removed from V and 5 bases from J, the gap between germline ends came to 14 bases. The germline V gene encodes CDR1 DFQATT and CDR2 SNEGSKA (reference sequence). The CDR3 is made up of 12 amino acids. Material: PBMCs from the stem cell graft donor, obtained from the stem cell graft. This TCR derives from a human donor who donated a stem cell graft to a child with acute myeloid leukemia. The chain employs TRBV20-1 and TRBJ1-1; no firm D call. CDR3 DNA sequence: TGCAGTGTCCGGACGGAGAGGACTGAAGCTTTCTTT. It is translated as CSVRTERTEAFF.